The next 24 T cell receptor beta chains were all read from a single sample in a study of OX40 agonist ivuxolimab in advanced cancers. Repertoires were generated with immunoSEQ multiplex PCR, while TCRdb's copy carries only in-frame clones and drops some. The sample comprises tens of thousands of clones, 90% of which are singletons, and around 2% rests with the top ten. This sample comprised CD4+ or CD8+ T cells sorted from blood, obtained in a trial of the OX40 agonist ivuxolimab. The receptor source for this set is an adult with an advanced solid tumor such as melanoma, head and neck, liver or kidney cancer.

The chain combines TRBV28 with TRBJ2-7; 7 nucleotides align to TRBD1. CDR3 length: 14 amino acids. V was pared by 5 bases and J by 6 bases, with 10 bases of the junction left unmatched. Per germline, CDR1 MDHEN and CDR2 SYDVKM. The CDR3 sequence is CASSRQGGNGEQYF. The CDR3 nucleotides read TGTGCCAGCAGTCGACAGGGCGGAAACGGCGAGCAGTACTTC. Full variable domain (rest looked up from reference TRBV28 and TRBJ2-7): DVKVTQSSRYLVKRTGEKVFLECVQDMDHENMFWYRQDPGLGLRLIYFSYDVKMKEKGDIPEGYSVSREKKERFSLILESASTNQTSMYLCASSRQGGNGEQYFGPGTRLTVT.

J is TRBJ2-2 and V is TRBV7-2; TRBD2 is a possible D gene (6 bases). This CDR3 has 17 residues. V dropped 0 bases and J dropped 6 bases, with 17 bases sitting between them. Germline assignment: CDR1 SGHTA and CDR2 FQGNSA. The CDR3 protein is CASSLAATGEYAGELFF. The CDR3 coding sequence is TGTGCCAGCAGCTTAGCGGCAACGGGAGAGTATGCCGGGGAGCTGTTTTTT.

A single count supports this clone. The chain couples TRBV28 to TRBJ1-5; D is possibly TRBD1 (5 bases). V lost 4 bases and J 0 bases, leaving 22 bases between the germline ends. The germline V gene encodes CDR1 MDHEN and CDR2 SYDVKM. This CDR3 contains 19 residues. The CDR3 reads CASSSYPLRGSRSNQPQHF. The CDR3, as DNA: TGTGCCAGCAGTTCATACCCTCTAAGGGGCTCGCGTAGCAATCAGCCCCAGCATTTT.

The chain has TRBV6-1 and TRBJ1-3; D remains ambiguous. The CDR3 has 16 amino acids. CDR1 is MNHNS and CDR2 is SASEGT in the germline V gene. V was shortened by 1 base and J by 0 bases, with 10 bases between the two germline ends. The CDR3 bases are TGTGCCAGCAGTGAAGTGACGGGATCCTCTGGAAACACCATATATTTT. This gives the protein CASSEVTGSSGNTIYF.

In regard to this clone: The junction departs from the called germline gene at one end, perhaps through a read error. The chain employs TRBV7-7 and TRBJ2-2; D is uncertain. This CDR3 is 18 amino acids long. Germline CDR1 SSHAT, CDR2 FNYEAQ (reference sequence). The chain's CDR3 is CASSLPPAGRGNTGELFF. CDR3 DNA: TGTGCTAGCAGCTTACCCCCCGCCGGCCGAGGGAACACCGGGGAGCTGTTTTTT. Drawing the rest from reference TRBV7-7 and TRBJ2-2, the complete variable domain is GAGVSQSPRYKVTKRGQDVTLRCDPISSHATLYWYQQALGQGPEFLTYFNYEAQPDKSGLPSDRFSAERPEGSISTLTIQRTEQRDSAMYRCASSLPPAGRGNTGELFFGEGSRLTVL.

The chain joins TRBV10-3 to TRBJ2-5; 8 positions match TRBD1. The V gene's germline CDR1 is ENHRY and CDR2 SYGVKD. The ends lost 4 bases at V and 3 bases at J; junction bases unmatched: 4. CDR3 length: 14 amino acids. CDR3 coding DNA: TGTGCCATCAGTGGACAGGGGCCGGAAGAGACCCAGTACTTC. It encodes CAISGQGPEETQYF.

The V gene is TRBV4-1, the J gene TRBJ2-3, with D maybe TRBD2 (5 bases). Germline V gives CDR1 MGHRA, CDR2 YSYEKL. The V and J ends lost 6 bases and 0 bases respectively, with 13 bases between them. The CDR3 loop spans 15 amino acids. Here the CDR3 DNA reads TGCGCCAGCAGATTAGCGCTCACTAGCACAGATACGCAGTATTTT. As protein: CASRLALTSTDTQYF.

The rearrangement joins TRBV28 to TRBJ2-1; 7 nucleotides match TRBD1. CDR1 and CDR2 from the germline V gene are MDHEN and SYDVKM. The length of the CDR3 is 14 residues. The V and J ends lost 2 bases and 7 bases, in that order; junction bases with no gene match: 5. The CDR3 here is CASSLPGTVNEQFF. The CDR3 coding sequence is TGTGCCAGCAGTTTACCGGGGACAGTTAATGAGCAGTTCTTC. Full variable domain (remainder filled in from reference TRBV28 and TRBJ2-1): DVKVTQSSRYLVKRTGEKVFLECVQDMDHENMFWYRQDPGLGLRLIYFSYDVKMKEKGDIPEGYSVSREKKERFSLILESASTNQTSMYLCASSLPGTVNEQFFGPGTRLTVL.

The CDR3 region is CASSLGTGRPGANVLTF. The DNA of the CDR3 is TGCGCCAGCAGCCTGGGGACAGGTCGCCCTGGGGCCAACGTCCTGACTTTC. The chain is built from TRBV5-1 and TRBJ2-6; 8 nucleotides agree with TRBD1. The CDR3 has 17 amino acids. Germline V gives CDR1 SGHRS, CDR2 YFSETQ. The V segment lost 4 bases and the J segment 2 bases; nucleotides outside the gene matches: 8.

The V gene is TRBV7-9, the J gene TRBJ2-3; D call uncertain. V lost 3 bases to trimming and J lost 4 bases, with 11 bases between them. Germline V gene data show CDR1 as SEHNR and CDR2 as FQNEAQ (reference sequence). The CDR3 covers 14 residues. The CDR3 DNA follows: TGTGCCAGCAGCTTCTCGAGTGAATCAGATACGCAGTATTTT. Its protein is CASSFSSESDTQYF.

CDR3 sequence: CASSLAGGPNIQYF. The CDR3 DNA reads as TGTGCCAGCAGCTTAGCGGGGGGTCCAAACATTCAGTACTTC. The chain links TRBV7-9 to TRBJ2-4; D is possibly TRBD2 (6 bases). V lost 0 bases to trimming and J lost 6 bases, with 9 bases between them. This CDR3 has 14 amino acids. Germline CDR1 reads SEHNR; CDR2 reads FQNEAQ (reference sequence). The whole variable domain, filled in from reference TRBV7-9 and TRBJ2-4, reads DTGVSQNPRHKITKRGQNVTFRCDPISEHNRLYWYRQTLGQGPEFLTYFQNEAQLEKSRLLSDRFSAERPKGSFSTLEIQRTEQGDSAMYLCASSLAGGPNIQYFGAGTRLSVL.

The chain recombines TRBV6-5 with TRBJ1-3; tentatively, D is TRBD1 (5 bases). The CDR3 totals 15 residues. Germline V CDR1 and CDR2: MNHEY, SVGAGI. V was shortened by 6 bases and J by 0 bases, with 12 bases between the two germline ends. In nucleotides, the CDR3 is TGTGCCAGCAGATCCGACAGATACTCTGGAAACACCATATATTTT. Amino acid sequence: CASRSDRYSGNTIYF.

The chain couples TRBV4-1 to TRBJ2-7, with 7 bases that match TRBD1. CDR3 size: 17 residues. Germline V CDR1 and CDR2: MGHRA, YSYEKL. Unmatched junction bases numbered 16, after V lost 4 bases and J lost 4 bases. CDR3 coding DNA: TGCGCCAGCAGCCCCGATCCCCCGACAGGGACGGGTTACGAGCAGTACTTC. It codes for CASSPDPPTGTGYEQYF.

This clone was counted a single time. The chain uses TRBV20-1 and TRBJ1-2; 7 nucleotides match TRBD1. Germline V gene sequence: CDR1 DFQATT, CDR2 SNEGSKA (reference sequence). V gave up 6 bases and J gave up 7 bases; unmatched junction bases: 5. The CDR3 totals 11 residues. CDR3 sequence reads: CSASDRAGYTF. As DNA, the CDR3 is TGCAGTGCGTCCGACAGGGCTGGCTACACCTTC.

The rearrangement uses TRBV19 and TRBJ1-5, with D tentatively TRBD1 (6 bases). The V end was cut by 0 bases, the J end by 4 bases, with 10 bases between. The CDR3 has 15 residues. CDR1 LNHDA and CDR2 SQIVND come from the germline V gene (reference sequence). The CDR3 DNA reads as TGTGCCAGTAGTATAGATCAAGGGACAAATCAGCCCCAGCATTTT. It encodes CASSIDQGTNQPQHF.

The rearrangement joins TRBV25-1 to TRBJ1-4, with D perhaps matching TRBD1 (6 bases). The CDR3 spans 14 residues. With 6 bases removed from V and 7 bases from J, the gap between germline ends came to 15 bases. From germline, CDR1 is MGHDK and CDR2 SYGVNS. This chain's CDR3 is CASRRGVMGEKLFF. The CDR3 nucleotides read TGTGCCAGCAGGAGGGGGGTGATGGGTGAAAAACTGTTTTTT.

The V and J genes are TRBV9 and TRBJ2-3; TRBD2 matches at 10 bases. Germline values: CDR1 SGDLS, CDR2 YYNGEE. The CDR3 spans 15 residues. The junction had 9 bases not matched to a gene; V was cut back by 4 bases and J by 7 bases. The CDR3 nucleotides read TGTGCCAGCAGCCCCGGACTAGCGGTAATCAATACGCAGTATTTT. This sequence encodes CASSPGLAVINTQYF.

This clone was seen only once. The V gene is TRBV5-1, the J gene TRBJ1-1; D gene uncertain. V gave up 2 bases and J gave up 8 bases, with 16 bases separating them. CDR1 and CDR2 (germline): SGHRS, YFSETQ. CDR3 size: 14 residues. CDR3 protein: CASSLNLGGPEAFF. The CDR3 DNA is TGCGCCAGCAGCTTAAACTTAGGTGGTCCCGAAGCTTTCTTT.

J is TRBJ1-2 and V is TRBV11-3; D is undetermined. The germline gives CDR1 SGHNT, CDR2 YENEEA. There are 15 residues in the CDR3. V was cut by 7 bases and J by 2 bases, with 17 bases left in between. The CDR3 coding sequence is TGTGCCAGCACCGAAGGCCCGAACACAAACTATGGCTACACCTTC. As protein: CASTEGPNTNYGYTF.

This chain joins TRBV18 and TRBJ2-6; 9 nucleotides align to TRBD1. The CDR3 is 16 amino acids. The V and J ends lost 3 bases and 5 bases, in that order; junction bases with no gene match: 5. In germline, CDR1 is KGHSH, CDR2 LQKENI. The CDR3 spells CASSPRTGGWANVLTF. CDR3 nucleotide sequence: TGTGCCAGCTCACCTCGAACAGGGGGCTGGGCCAACGTCCTGACTTTC.

This rearrangement joins TRBV21-1 to TRBJ1-5; the tabulated D call, TRBD1, remains unverified against the DNA. TRBV21-1 has pseudogene status. This CDR3 has 14 residues. The CDR3 DNA sequence: TGTGCCAGCAGCAAAGAGGTGGGGGCAATGGCCCAGCATTTT. Encoded protein: CASSKEVGAMAQHF.

The chain joins TRBV19 to TRBJ2-3, with a weak D call TRBD1 (6 bases). CDR1 is LNHDA, CDR2 SQIVND, per germline (reference sequence). V dropped 3 bases and J dropped 5 bases, with 12 bases sitting between them. The CDR3 extends over 14 amino acids. The CDR3 protein is CASSMGTIKDTQYF. For the CDR3, the DNA is TGTGCCAGTAGTATGGGGACAATTAAAGATACGCAGTATTTT. The full variable domain, rest sourced from reference TRBV19 and TRBJ2-3, is DGGITQSPKYLFRKEGQNVTLSCEQNLNHDAMYWYRQDPGQGLRLIYYSQIVNDFQKGDIAEGYSVSREKKESFPLTVTSAQKNPTAFYLCASSMGTIKDTQYFGPGTRLTVL.

CDR3 loop: CAWNRGTQNTIYF. CDR3 DNA sequence: TGTGCCTGGAATCGGGGAACCCAAAACACCATATATTTT. The chain is built from TRBV30 and TRBJ1-3; no reliable D call. Germline CDR1 GTSNPN, CDR2 SVGIG (reference sequence). The CDR3 consists of 13 residues. The V gene lost 4 bases and the J gene lost 6 bases, with 13 bases spanning the gap.

This chain joins TRBV5-4 and TRBJ2-3; TRBD2 matches 15 bases. The CDR3 runs to 18 residues. Germline assignment: CDR1 SGHNT and CDR2 YYREEE (reference sequence). J gave up 3 bases and V 4 bases, and 9 bases lay outside the gene matches. In DNA form, the CDR3 reads TGTGCCAGCAGCCTCGGACTAGCGGGGGGGCTCAGTACAGATACGCAGTATTTT. This sequence encodes CASSLGLAGGLSTDTQYF.